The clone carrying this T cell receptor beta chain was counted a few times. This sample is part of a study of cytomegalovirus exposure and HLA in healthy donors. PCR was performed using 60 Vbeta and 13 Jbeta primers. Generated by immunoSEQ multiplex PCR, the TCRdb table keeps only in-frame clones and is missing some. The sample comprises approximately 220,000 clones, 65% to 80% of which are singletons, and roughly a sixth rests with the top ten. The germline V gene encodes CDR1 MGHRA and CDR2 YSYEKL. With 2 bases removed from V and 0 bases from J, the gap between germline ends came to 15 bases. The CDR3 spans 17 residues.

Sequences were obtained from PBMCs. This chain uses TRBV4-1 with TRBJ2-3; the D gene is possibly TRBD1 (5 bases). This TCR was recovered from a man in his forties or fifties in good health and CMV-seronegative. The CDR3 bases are TGCGCCAGCAGCCAACAAACCCGGGCAGGGAGCACAGATACGCAGTATTTT. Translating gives CASSQQTRAGSTDTQYF.